Listed below are T cell receptor beta chains from one sample, sequenced in a study of cytomegalovirus exposure and HLA in healthy donors. Sequencing used immunoSEQ multiplex PCR; TCRdb keeps in-frame clones, though not all of them. Among under 200,000 clones, 60% to 85% were seen once, and the ten largest hold roughly 3%. The source material was PBMCs. The receptor set was obtained from a woman in her 50s in good health and CMV-seropositive. CDR3s leave out the opening cysteine and the closing phenylalanine or tryptophan.

v_gene: TRBV29-1
j_gene: TRBJ1-2
CDR3aa: SVEPDSAANYGYT

v_gene: TRBV9
j_gene: TRBJ1-5
CDR3aa: ASSVGTGSGQPQH

v_gene: TRBV5-1
j_gene: TRBJ1-2
CDR3aa: ASSLEGWTGTSGYT

v_gene: TRBV27
j_gene: TRBJ2-3
CDR3aa: ASSLDRGTDTQY

v_gene: TRBV6-1
j_gene: TRBJ1-2
CDR3aa: ASSESETGVYGYT

v_gene: TRBV28
j_gene: TRBJ2-7
CDR3aa: ASSLSSWGQGFHEQY

v_gene: TRBV2
j_gene: TRBJ1-6
CDR3aa: ASRYDRGHNSPLH

v_gene: TRBV30
j_gene: TRBJ2-2
CDR3aa: AWKGLWRTGELF

v_gene: TRBV30
j_gene: TRBJ2-7
CDR3aa: AWGALSYEQY

v_gene: TRBV12-5
j_gene: TRBJ2-1
CDR3aa: ASGLGWGDGRPYNEQF

v_gene: TRBV29-1
j_gene: TRBJ2-6
CDR3aa: SVVGTGANGLT

v_gene: TRBV30
j_gene: TRBJ2-1
CDR3aa: AWSPNSNEQF

v_gene: TRBV27
j_gene: TRBJ2-7
CDR3aa: ASSLPPGTGLFYEQY

v_gene: TRBV2
j_gene: TRBJ1-2
CDR3aa: ASFRGGINYGYT

v_gene: TRBV7-9
j_gene: TRBJ1-4
CDR3aa: ASSQSGDTNEKLF

v_gene: TRBV4-1
j_gene: TRBJ2-1
CDR3aa: ASSQGLAVYNEQF

v_gene: TRBV28
j_gene: TRBJ2-2
CDR3aa: ASSWTSPNTGELF

v_gene: TRBV5-4
j_gene: TRBJ2-4
CDR3aa: ASSKSSALAKNSQY

v_gene: TRBV27
j_gene: TRBJ1-2
CDR3aa: ASSTRTEANYGYT

v_gene: TRBV2
j_gene: TRBJ2-7
CDR3aa: ASSESTYYEQY

v_gene: TRBV18
j_gene: TRBJ2-5
CDR3aa: ASSPGLAGDETQY

v_gene: TRBV6-5
j_gene: TRBJ1-2
CDR3aa: ASRKGRGDYGYT

v_gene: TRBV30
j_gene: TRBJ2-7
CDR3aa: AWNVQGLYEQY

v_gene: TRBV6-5
j_gene: TRBJ2-1
CDR3aa: ASRRTERYNEQF

v_gene: TRBV5-1
j_gene: TRBJ1-4
CDR3aa: ASSFDGEKLF

v_gene: TRBV2
j_gene: TRBJ1-2
CDR3aa: ASSGSRVYGYT

v_gene: TRBV4-3
j_gene: TRBJ2-2
CDR3aa: ASSQWAGGLAGVTGELF

v_gene: TRBV5-1
j_gene: TRBJ1-1
CDR3aa: ASSPTANTEAF

v_gene: TRBV5-6
j_gene: TRBJ2-3
CDR3aa: ASSFVAGAGDTQY

v_gene: TRBV5-1
j_gene: TRBJ2-6
CDR3aa: ASSSSGSNSGANGLT

v_gene: TRBV30
j_gene: TRBJ1-1
CDR3aa: ACQGAWDTEAF

v_gene: TRBV4-3
j_gene: TRBJ2-3
CDR3aa: ASSQDRGLAGSTQY

v_gene: TRBV28
j_gene: TRBJ2-3
CDR3aa: ASSLARGSVD

v_gene: TRBV23-1
j_gene: TRBJ2-3
CDR3aa: ASSQSPGLAGGFPRDTQY

v_gene: TRBV19
j_gene: TRBJ2-5
CDR3aa: ASSIEGQETQY

v_gene: TRBV5-1
j_gene: TRBJ1-2
CDR3aa: ASSLDAGSYGYT

v_gene: TRBV29-1
j_gene: TRBJ1-2
CDR3aa: SVDRGYGYT

v_gene: TRBV6-1
j_gene: TRBJ2-1
CDR3aa: ASSALTGTSGGEQF

v_gene: TRBV5-4
j_gene: TRBJ2-2
CDR3aa: ASSLVSNTGELF

v_gene: TRBV7-2
j_gene: TRBJ1-3
CDR3aa: ASSFVVRNTIY

v_gene: TRBV10-3
j_gene: TRBJ2-1
CDR3aa: ATSQGYNEQF

v_gene: TRBV5-1
j_gene: TRBJ2-5
CDR3aa: ASKSGELGETQY

v_gene: TRBV5-1
j_gene: TRBJ2-1
CDR3aa: ASSQQGQDNNEQF

v_gene: TRBV7-9
j_gene: TRBJ2-3
CDR3aa: ASSLVSSGNTDTQY

v_gene: TRBV5-1
j_gene: TRBJ1-1
CDR3aa: ASSLQGAEAF

v_gene: TRBV2
j_gene: TRBJ1-2
CDR3aa: ASREGQASDYGYA

v_gene: TRBV28
j_gene: TRBJ1-1
CDR3aa: ASRGQGNTEAF